This is a list of T cell receptor beta chains from one sample in a study of cytomegalovirus exposure and HLA in healthy donors. Some clones are missing from TCRdb's copy, which holds only in-frame ones; the method was immunoSEQ multiplex PCR. Found here are 100,000 to 150,000 clones, over 75% of them singletons; the top ten hold over 4.5%. Sequencing input: PBMCs. The receptors shown here come from a middle-aged woman in good health and CMV-seropositive. CDR3s include the opening cysteine and the closing phenylalanine or tryptophan. The order of the fields is D gene, CDR3 length, V gene, J gene, clone size, CDR3 DNA, CDR3 protein. A D gene is named only where the DNA matches it firmly. Clone size is given for some rows only: seen once, a few or many times, or a class if the clone is expanded.

>-|14|TRBV19|TRBJ2-1|-
TGTGCCAGTAGTCTATGGGACTTCGACAATGAGCAGTTCTTC
CASSLWDFDNEQFF
>TRBD1|16|TRBV4-1|TRBJ1-1|-
TGCGCCAGCAGCCGAATTGACAGGGCCTACAACACTGAAGCTTTCTTT
CASSRIDRAYNTEAFF
>TRBD1|17|TRBV7-2|TRBJ2-2|-
TGTGCCAGCAGCTTAGAGTCTCGAGGGGGCTTAACCGGGGAGCTGTTTTTT
CASSLESRGGLTGELFF
>TRBD2|16|TRBV7-2|TRBJ2-1|-
TGTGCCAGCAGCCTGGGGACTAGCGGTCCTTACAATGAGCAGTTCTTC
CASSLGTSGPYNEQFF
>-|17|TRBV28|TRBJ1-3|-
TGTGCCAGCAGTTTACAAAGGGCGGGGGCGCCGGGAAACACCATATATTTT
CASSLQRAGAPGNTIYF
>TRBD1|14|TRBV6-6|TRBJ2-3|once
TGTGCCAGCAGTCCCGGGACAGGGGCAGATACGCAGTATTTT
CASSPGTGADTQYF
>-|13|TRBV28|TRBJ2-7|-
TGTGCCAGCAGAGTCGAGGATCCCTACGAGCAGTACTTC
CASRVEDPYEQYF
>TRBD2|14|TRBV27|TRBJ2-5|-
TGTGCCAGCAGTTTACCCGACGGGGGGAAGACCCAGTACTTC
CASSLPDGGKTQYF
>-|13|TRBV5-1|TRBJ1-6|-
TGCGCCAGCAGTTGGGACAATAATTCACCCCTCCACTTT
CASSWDNNSPLHF
>-|13|TRBV5-6|TRBJ2-7|-
TGTGCCAGCAGCCCGGTTATGGGCGACGAGCAGTACTTC
CASSPVMGDEQYF
>-|15|TRBV28|TRBJ1-5|-
TGTGCCAGCAGTCCCAGTTCAGGGGCTAATCAGCCCCAGCATTTT
CASSPSSGANQPQHF
>TRBD1|13|TRBV5-1|TRBJ2-1|-
TGCGCCAGCGAAATGACAGGGATGGGAGAGCAGTTCTTC
CASEMTGMGEQFF
>-|16|TRBV14|TRBJ1-6|once
TGTGCCAGCAGCCAAGATCTCACAGGAGTGGGTTCACCCCTCCACTTT
CASSQDLTGVGSPLHF
>TRBD1|15|TRBV15|TRBJ1-1|-
TGTGCCACCAGCAGACCCACATCAGGGGGCACTGAAGCTTTCTTT
CATSRPTSGGTEAFF
>-|15|TRBV5-6|TRBJ2-7|-
TGTGCCAGCAAACTCCGGGACACAGCTCTATACGAGCAGTACTTC
CASKLRDTALYEQYF
>TRBD2|14|TRBV5-1|TRBJ2-3|-
TGCGCCAGCAGACGCGGGGGGGATGCCGATACGCAGTATTTT
CASRRGGDADTQYF
>-|11|TRBV20-1|TRBJ2-1|-
TGCAGTGCTTCTACTAGCTCTCAGCAGTTCTTC
CSASTSSQQFF
>TRBD1|14|TRBV2|TRBJ2-5|-
TGTGCCAGCAGTGGGAGGACAGGGGGAGAGACCCAGTACTTC
CASSGRTGGETQYF
>-|13|TRBV4-1|TRBJ2-3|-
TGCGCCAGCAGCCAAGACCCTATAGATACGCAGTATTTT
CASSQDPIDTQYF
>TRBD1|16|TRBV5-1|TRBJ2-3|few
TGCGCCAGCAGCTCAGGACAGGGGAGGGACACAGATACGCAGTATTTT
CASSSGQGRDTDTQYF
>TRBD1|17|TRBV27|TRBJ2-5|-
TGTGCCAGCAGTACCGGACAGGGTCAACCCGGACAAGAGACCCAGTACTTC
CASSTGQGQPGQETQYF
>TRBD2|14|TRBV28|TRBJ2-3|-
TGTGCCAGCAGTCATGGACTAGCGGAAGATACGCAGTATTTT
CASSHGLAEDTQYF
>TRBD2|14|TRBV30|TRBJ2-7|-
TGTGCCTGGAGTTGGACTAGCGGGGACTACGAGCAGTACTTC
CAWSWTSGDYEQYF
>-|15|TRBV5-6|TRBJ2-2|-
TGTGCCAGCAGCTCCCCAGGGGGGTTGGCCGGGGAGCTGTTTTTT
CASSSPGGLAGELFF
>TRBD2|17|TRBV7-9|TRBJ2-1|once
TGTGCCAGCAGCTTACCAGGACTAGCGGGAGGATACAATGAGCAGTTCTTC
CASSLPGLAGGYNEQFF
>TRBD1|20|TRBV11-2|TRBJ1-4|-
TGTGCCAGCAGCTTAGATATCGCATCGACAGGGGGTGGGGAAGTTGAAAAACTGTTTTTT
CASSLDIASTGGGEVEKLFF
>TRBD1|13|TRBV19|TRBJ1-5|few
TGTGCCAGTAGAGGACAGGGCGGTCAGCCCCAGCATTTT
CASRGQGGQPQHF
>-|14|TRBV2|TRBJ1-2|-
TGTGCCAGCAGGGAAAGCGGGGGTGACTATGGCTACACCTTC
CASRESGGDYGYTF
>-|14|TRBV27|TRBJ1-5|-
TGTGCCAGCAGTTTAGGCCGAAGCAATCAGCCCCAGCATTTT
CASSLGRSNQPQHF
>-|13|TRBV2|TRBJ2-1|-
TGTGCCAGCAGTGAACAGGGTGGTACTGAGCAGTTCTTC
CASSEQGGTEQFF
>TRBD2|16|TRBV4-1|TRBJ2-7|-
TGCGCCAGCAGCCAAGGGCCAGCGGGGAACACGTACGAGCAGTACTTC
CASSQGPAGNTYEQYF
>-|14|TRBV28|TRBJ1-3|-
TGTGCCAGCAGCGAACCAGGTTCCGGAAACACCATATATTTT
CASSEPGSGNTIYF
>-|12|TRBV18|TRBJ2-3|-
TGTGCCAGCTCACCTAGTGCGGATACGCAGTATTTT
CASSPSADTQYF
>-|13|TRBV6-6|TRBJ1-2|-
TGTGCCAGCAGTTACACCCAGGGTAATGGCTACACCTTC
CASSYTQGNGYTF